A single T cell receptor (beta chain) is shown here with its context. This clone was counted once. It has no known antigen specificity. No clone much larger than this one lies a single base away; base qualities are absent. The immunoSEQ Assay, a bias-controlled multiplex PCR, was used to amplify TCRbeta CDR3 regions from genomic DNA. On the study's bioinformatics: The number of nucleated cells in each sample was estimated from the amplification of reference gene primers within the assay. Sequence reads were collapsed and filtered to measure the absolute abundance of every unique TCRbeta CDR3 rearrangement. For each sample, productive Simpson clonality was calculated as the square root of Simpson's diversity index across productive rearrangements. In its TCRdb copy, this immuneACCESS table keeps in-frame sequences only and misses some clones. Where compared with another copy, unresolved V genes explain less than half of these, and the others have no known cause. The V and J calls and clone size are taken from that table; D and trimming were inferred from the DNA. In all, the sample holds about 380,000 clones, and 90% of those were seen once. The ten largest clones capture approximately 7% of the sample.

The sample originates from a study of blood T cell repertoires in COVID-19 (TCRdb year 2020). Turning to the overall study: Collaborator samples came from the United States, Italy and Spain and covered acute and convalescent phases of COVID-19. The repertoires were released in a freely available public database meant as a resource for research on the immune response to SARS-CoV-2. The material from the prospective study consisted of cDNA or gDNA derived from T cells, B-cell-depleted T cells, or PBMCs. Where available, HLA class I and class II types were obtained from metadata supplied by the sample provider rather than from assay-based typing. Deeply sampled blood TCRbeta repertoires from subjects exposed to, actively infected with, or recovered from COVID-19 were included in the dataset. Sample metadata almost always included a de-identified subject ID, COVID-19 status, age in years and sex. Samples came from the ongoing ImmuneRACE study (first 160 participants) plus 1,254 subjects from 6 global collaborators. General conclusions and limits of the study: Clinical and demographic metadata were provided uncurated, with the amount varying by source and participant.

There are 15 amino acids in the CDR3, from cysteine to phenylalanine inclusive. The read is trimmed to its CDR3 DNA, 45 bases read in frame from base 1. At the junction V is shortened by 5 bases and J by 0 bases, with 14 bases in between. The germline V gene supplies CDR1 SGHTA and CDR2 FQGTGA. Whole blood was collected in K2EDTA tubes by collaborating institutions according to the institutions' own protocols. Collaborator samples were shipped for TCRbeta analysis as frozen whole blood, isolated PBMCs, or DNA extracted from either sample type. The sequence links TRBV7-3 to TRBJ2-7; no D gene is confidently identified. This clonotype was sampled from a man between 18 and 29 years old with active or convalescent COVID-19. Sequenced: peripheral blood. DNA sequence: TGTGCCAGCAGCCCCCTTGGCGGTCCCTCCTACGAGCAGTACTTC. This codes for CASSPLGGPSYEQYF.